This T cell receptor (beta chain) was captured in a study of T cells in Graves' hyperthyroidism and ophthalmopathy. Patients with uncontrolled infections, other autoimmune diseases, pregnancy or lactation were excluded. On this clonotype itself: With a much larger clone just one base away, this may be a read error.

This CDR3 spans 14 amino acids. TCR beta CDR3 regions were amplified from RNA transcripts. Researchers ran a first-round RT-PCR on the TCR CDR3 using the HTBI primer set. TCRdb re-analysed the multiplex PCR reads in MiXCR, keeping a single row per CDR3 protein. The sample contains 600,000 or so distinct CDR3 sequences, approximately 44% of which appear only once. The receptor was derived from a woman aged 18-30 years with Graves' hyperthyroidism. The chain combines TRBV12-3 or TRBV12-4 with TRBJ1-1, with unresolved D. The sequenced sample consisted of peripheral blood or thyroid tissue (not recorded which). CDR3 coding DNA: TGTGCCAGCACCCTCCGTGCGACGAACACTGAAGCTCTCTTT. It codes for CASTLRATNTEALF.